What follows are 28 T cell receptor beta chains derived from one specimen sequenced in a study of cytomegalovirus exposure and HLA in healthy donors. PCR employed 60 Vbeta and 13 Jbeta primers. Profiled with immunoSEQ multiplex PCR; TCRdb holds only in-frame clones, not every one. The sample gives around 150,000 clones, about 70% of which show up once; 1.5% to 2% is in the top ten. Sequenced: PBMCs. The receptors originated from a woman in her thirties or forties in good health and CMV-seronegative.

The chain has TRBV19 and TRBJ2-1; 9 positions agree with TRBD2. The J segment lost 9 bases and the V segment lost 10 bases, leaving 7 bases of the junction unmatched. The CDR3 consists of 12 residues. Germline values: CDR1 LNHDA, CDR2 SQIVND (reference sequence). The CDR3 is CATSSGTFEQFF. The DNA of the CDR3 is TGTGCCACCTCTAGCGGGACTTTTGAGCAGTTCTTC.

This clone was counted a few times. The chain is built from TRBV30 and TRBJ1-4; D is undetermined. The CDR3 spans 14 residues. The V end lost 4 bases, the J end lost 2 bases, and 11 bases lay between the germline ends. The germline V gene encodes CDR1 GTSNPN and CDR2 SVGIG (reference sequence). For the CDR3, the DNA is TGTGCCTGGATACGGGTTGGGACTAATGAAAAACTGTTTTTT. It yields the protein CAWIRVGTNEKLFF.

The CDR3: CSVADRLRAPTTAGEPYNEQFF. The DNA of the CDR3 is TGCAGCGTTGCTGACCGCCTTCGGGCGCCGACAACGGCGGGAGAACCCTACAATGAGCAGTTCTTC. The chain employs TRBV29-1 and TRBJ2-1, with 7 bases lining up with TRBD2. The CDR3 totals 22 residues. Germline lookup yields CDR1 SQVTM and CDR2 ANQGSEA. V dropped 4 bases and J dropped 2; count of bases not matched to a gene: 29.

CDR3 in DNA: TGTGCCAGCAGCATCTACAGGGGGCGGACTGAAGCTTTCTTT. As protein: CASSIYRGRTEAFF. The chain joins TRBV7-9 to TRBJ1-1, with 9 bases identical to TRBD1. Trimming at V came to 5 bases and at J to 5 bases, leaving 6 bases not matched to a gene. Germline lookup yields CDR1 SEHNR and CDR2 FQNEAQ (reference sequence). The CDR3 contains 14 residues.

Of note for this clone: A junction boundary mismatches the germline segment, possibly from a read error. The rearrangement links TRBV18 to TRBJ2-2; 7 positions agree with TRBD2. This CDR3 has 16 residues. The germline gives CDR1 KGHSH, CDR2 LQKENI. CDR3 in amino acids: CASSSEAGPNTWELFF. CDR3 sequence (DNA): TGTGCCAGCTCATCAGAAGCGGGGCCCAACACCTGGGAGCTGTTTTTT.

This clone showed up just a few times. This sample includes further DNA sequences coding for the same CDR3. The chain joins TRBV12-5 to TRBJ1-1, with D maybe TRBD1 (5 bases). The CDR3 runs 15 residues. The V gene lost 5 bases and the J gene lost 1 base, with 14 bases spanning the gap. Germline V gene data show CDR1 as LGHNT and CDR2 as FRNRAP. Here the CDR3 DNA reads TGTGCTAGTGGTCCTTGGACACCCCAGAACACTGAAGCTTTCTTT. Its protein product is CASGPWTPQNTEAFF. The full variable domain, completed using reference TRBV12-5 and TRBJ1-1, is DARVTQTPRHKVTEMGQEVTMRCQPILGHNTVFWYRQTMMQGLELLAYFRNRAPLDDSGMPKDRFSAEMPDATLATLKIQPSEPRDSAVYFCASGPWTPQNTEAFFGQGTRLTVV.

The chain joins TRBV6-1 to TRBJ1-2, with 7 bases that match TRBD1. Germline CDR1 is MNHNS and CDR2 is SASEGT. The CDR3 is 15 residues long. Unmatched junction bases numbered 13, after V lost 7 bases and J lost 5 bases. The CDR3 reads CASNQQGSASYGYTF. In DNA form, the CDR3 reads TGTGCCAGCAACCAACAGGGGTCCGCCTCTTATGGCTACACCTTC.

V gene TRBV6-1 combines with J gene TRBJ2-6; D not certain. Deletions cut 1 base from V and 0 bases from J, with 22 bases between. There are 21 residues in the CDR3. Germline V gene data show CDR1 as MNHNS and CDR2 as SASEGT. The CDR3 region is CASSEGYSPTNLFSGANVLTF. CDR3 nucleotide sequence: TGTGCCAGCAGTGAAGGTTACAGTCCGACAAATCTTTTCTCTGGGGCCAACGTCCTGACTTTC.

The chain employs TRBV5-1 and TRBJ2-7; 9 nucleotides align to TRBD1. This CDR3 contains 15 residues. J gave up 0 bases and V 5 bases, and 6 bases lay outside the gene matches. Germline values: CDR1 SGHRS, CDR2 YFSETQ. In nucleotides, the CDR3 is TGCGCCAGCAGGGAGGGACAGGGCAGCTCCTACGAGCAGTACTTC. This sequence encodes CASREGQGSSYEQYF.

This sequence joins TRBV10-3 and TRBJ1-1, with D tentatively TRBD1 (6 bases). CDR1 and CDR2 from the germline V gene are ENHRY and SYGVKD. V shed 6 bases and J shed 4 bases, with 15 bases lying between them. This CDR3 has 14 residues. CDR3 amino acids: CAIRPPLGGTEAFF. The CDR3 DNA reads TGTGCCATCAGACCACCGCTAGGGGGCACTGAAGCTTTCTTT.

This chain joins TRBV7-2 and TRBJ1-2, with 8 positions matching TRBD1. After removal of 1 base from V and 8 bases from J, the junction contained 12 bases not matched to a gene. The CDR3 covers 16 residues. Germline V CDR1 and CDR2: SGHTA, FQGNSA. CDR3 sequence (DNA): TGTGCCAGCAGCTTAGGACAGGGGACACGAGTGGGAGGCTACACCTTC. As protein: CASSLGQGTRVGGYTF.

This chain uses TRBV5-1 with TRBJ2-1; 7 bases align to TRBD1. Looked up from germline, CDR1 is SGHRS and CDR2 is YFSETQ. With 0 bases clipped from V and 10 bases from J, the junction kept 13 bases outside the gene matches. This CDR3 has 16 residues. DNA for the CDR3: TGCGCCAGCAGCTTGGATACAGGGGTTTCCTACGGGGAGCAGTTCTTC. Translated, it gives CASSLDTGVSYGEQFF.

This sequence joins TRBV15 and TRBJ2-3, with D maybe TRBD1 (5 bases). Trimming took 6 bases from V and 3 from J, leaving 13 bases between them. The CDR3 is 14 amino acids. The V gene's germline CDR1 is LNHNV and CDR2 YYDKDF (reference sequence). DNA of the CDR3: TGTGCCACCAGGGGGCCGATCTCGACAGATACGCAGTATTTT. This translates into CATRGPISTDTQYF.

The chain is built from TRBV12-5 and TRBJ1-1, with a weak D call TRBD1 (5 bases). Trimming shortened V by 5 bases and J by 1 base, and 23 bases separated the two germline ends. Germline CDR1 LGHNT, CDR2 FRNRAP. CDR3 size: 18 residues. The CDR3 DNA reads TGTGCTAGTGGTCCCCGAATGACAGCCACCTCCTCGAACACTGAAGCTTTCTTT. This sequence encodes CASGPRMTATSSNTEAFF. Filled out from reference TRBV12-5 and TRBJ1-1, the complete variable domain reads DARVTQTPRHKVTEMGQEVTMRCQPILGHNTVFWYRQTMMQGLELLAYFRNRAPLDDSGMPKDRFSAEMPDATLATLKIQPSEPRDSAVYFCASGPRMTATSSNTEAFFGQGTRLTVV.

The CDR3 protein is CASNFQGTDGYTF. The DNA for the CDR3 is TGCGCCAGCAATTTTCAGGGAACCGATGGCTACACCTTC. This chain connects TRBV5-1 to TRBJ1-2; tentative D call: TRBD1 (5 bases). The length of the CDR3 is 13 residues. Germline CDR1 is SGHRS and CDR2 is YFSETQ. Trimming removed 6 bases at V and 6 bases at J, with 15 bases between.

This clone was seen only once. The V gene is TRBV4-1, the J gene TRBJ2-3; 13 nucleotides align to TRBD2. Germline CDR1 reads MGHRA; CDR2 reads YSYEKL. The CDR3 runs 17 residues. The trim removed 2 bases at V and 1 base at J, leaving 3 bases unmatched. CDR3 amino acids: CASSQTSGGAGTDTQYF. CDR3 nucleotide sequence: TGCGCCAGCAGCCAAACTAGCGGGGGGGCCGGCACAGATACGCAGTATTTT.

The rearrangement joins TRBV9 to TRBJ2-1, with 14 bases aligning to TRBD2. The CDR3 totals 15 residues. V lost 5 bases and J lost 5; bases outside the gene matches: 3. Per the germline V gene, CDR1 is SGDLS and CDR2 is YYNGEE. The CDR3 DNA sequence: TGTGCCAGCAGTTGGACTAGCGGGGGGAACAATGAGCAGTTCTTC. Protein sequence: CASSWTSGGNNEQFF.

The chain couples TRBV6-5 to TRBJ2-1; no clear D gene. V was pared by 2 bases and J by 6 bases, with 8 bases between. The CDR3 length is 13 residues. Germline V gene sequence: CDR1 MNHEY, CDR2 SVGAGI. In nucleotides, the CDR3 is TGTGCCAGCAGTTACCCAGGTCTCAATGAGCAGTTCTTC. Protein product: CASSYPGLNEQFF.

Concerning this clone itself: The sample holds other DNA sequences that translate to the same CDR3. The chain combines TRBV2 with TRBJ1-1, with 8 nucleotides matching TRBD1. The germline V gene has CDR1 SNHLY and CDR2 FYNNEI. There are 13 residues in the CDR3. The ends lost 6 bases at V and 1 base at J; junction bases unmatched: 1. The CDR3 is CASSGQGNTEAFF. The CDR3 DNA follows: TGTGCCAGCAGCGGACAGGGGAACACTGAAGCTTTCTTT.

CDR3 DNA sequence: TGTGCCAGCAGACCCCTAAGGAGGTCAGCGGGACTTACAGATACGCAGTATTTT. Translation: CASRPLRRSAGLTDTQYF. The genes are TRBV11-2 and TRBJ2-3, with TRBD2 matching over 7 bases. From germline, CDR1 is SGHAT and CDR2 FQNNGV. This CDR3 spans 18 amino acids. With V trimmed by 6 bases and J by 3 bases, 18 bases remained unmatched.

The rearrangement joins TRBV29-1 to TRBJ2-7; 7 positions agree with TRBD1. V gave up 6 bases and J gave up 3 bases; unmatched junction bases: 8. CDR1 SQVTM and CDR2 ANQGSEA come from the germline V gene. The CDR3 covers 13 residues. The CDR3 protein is CSVIQGTNYEQYF. DNA for the CDR3: TGCAGCGTGATACAGGGGACCAACTACGAGCAGTACTTC.

The rearrangement links TRBV7-9 to TRBJ1-5; 7 bases are a match to TRBD1. There are 15 residues in the CDR3. V gave up 1 base and J gave up 6 bases; unmatched junction bases: 6. Germline V lookup: CDR1 SEHNR, CDR2 FQNEAQ (reference sequence). In DNA, the CDR3 is TGTGCCAGCAGCTTAGGACAGGGAGGTGGTCAGCCCCAGCATTTT. Protein: CASSLGQGGGQPQHF.

In its sample, this clone was seen a few times. The chain joins TRBV2 to TRBJ1-1; TRBD1 matches at 8 bases. CDR1 SNHLY and CDR2 FYNNEI come from the germline V gene. The CDR3 has 13 amino acids. V trimming: 4 bases; J trimming: 5 bases; junction bases outside the gene matches: 3. This CDR3 reads CASSGQGRTEAFF. The DNA for the CDR3 is TGTGCCAGCAGTGGACAGGGGAGAACTGAAGCTTTCTTT. Full variable domain (remainder filled in from reference TRBV2 and TRBJ1-1): EPEVTQTPSHQVTQMGQEVILRCVPISNHLYFYWYRQILGQKVEFLVSFYNNEISEKSEIFDDQFSVERPDGSNFTLKIRSTKLEDSAMYFCASSGQGRTEAFFGQGTRLTVV.

The chain employs TRBV9 and TRBJ1-2, with TRBD1 as a possible D gene (6 bases). The germline V and J ends were trimmed by 2 bases and 0 bases, with 11 bases remaining between them. Germline V lookup: CDR1 SGDLS, CDR2 YYNGEE. The CDR3 is 15 residues long. The CDR3 spells CASSVSGVPNYGYTF. CDR3 bases: TGTGCCAGCAGCGTGTCAGGGGTTCCTAACTATGGCTACACCTTC.

On this clone itself: Germline and junction disagree at one end, which may indicate a read error. The chain has TRBV7-9 and TRBJ2-5, with TRBD2 matching over 7 bases. The germline V gene has CDR1 SEHNR and CDR2 FQNEAQ (reference sequence). This CDR3 contains 16 residues. The CDR3 here is CSSSWLSGTMPETQYF. Here the CDR3 DNA reads TGTTCCAGCAGCTGGCTCTCCGGGACTATGCCCGAGACCCAGTACTTC.

This clone was recorded a few times. The chain has TRBV6-5 and TRBJ1-2, with D unresolved. Germline CDR1 and CDR2: MNHEY and SVGAGI. V lost 0 bases and J 4 bases, leaving 6 bases between the germline ends. The CDR3 has 13 residues. CDR3 loop: CASSYSEIYGYTF. The CDR3 bases are TGTGCCAGCAGTTACTCGGAGATCTATGGCTACACCTTC.

This clone turned up a few times. V usage is TRBV29-1 and J usage is TRBJ1-3, with TRBD1 identical over 8 bases. Germline V gene sequence: CDR1 SQVTM, CDR2 ANQGSEA. CDR3 length: 13 amino acids. V was pared by 7 bases and J by 2 bases, with 4 bases of the junction left unmatched. CDR3 nucleotides: TGCAGCGCCGAGACAGGGGCTGGAAACACCATATATTTT. Its translation is CSAETGAGNTIYF.

This clone came up a few times. The chain carries TRBV4-2 and TRBJ2-5; TRBD2 agrees at 14 bases. CDR3 length equals 17 residues. V dropped 4 bases and J dropped 11; count of bases not matched to a gene: 15. Germline V gene data show CDR1 as LGHNA and CDR2 as YNFKEQ. Here the CDR3 DNA reads TGTGCCAGCAGCCCCGAGACTAGCGGGGGGGCTCGGTTTACTCAGTACTTC. This codes for CASSPETSGGARFTQYF.